Presented here are 4 T cell receptor beta chains from one specimen sequenced in a study of T cell changes during pregnancy in multiple sclerosis. The table came from immunoSEQ multiplex PCR; TCRdb's copy has only in-frame clones and leaves some out. The data contain some 60,000 clones, 80% to 95% of them singletons. The specimen comprised peripheral blood, sampled in the first trimester of pregnancy. The receptors derive from a female donor with multiple sclerosis, enrolled in a pregnancy study.

The chain links TRBV11-2 to TRBJ2-3; 9 bases agree with TRBD2. Germline V CDR1 and CDR2: SGHAT, FQNNGV. With 1 base clipped from V and 4 bases from J, the junction kept 3 bases outside the gene matches. The CDR3 is 15 residues long. CDR3 in amino acids: CASSLGAGGADTQYF. CDR3 DNA sequence: TGTGCCAGCAGCTTAGGAGCGGGGGGAGCAGATACGCAGTATTTT.

The chain has TRBV19 and TRBJ1-4, with a weak D call TRBD1 (5 bases). V lost 9 bases, J lost 0 bases, and 8 bases lay in between. Germline CDR1 and CDR2: LNHDA and SQIVND (reference sequence). This CDR3 is built from 13 residues. CDR3 nucleotide sequence: TGTGCCAGCACAGGCACAACTAATGAAAAACTGTTTTTT. Its protein product is CASTGTTNEKLFF.

The chain recombines TRBV19 with TRBJ2-5; TRBD1 aligns across 8 bases. The CDR3 has 13 amino acids. Unmatched junction bases numbered 5, after V lost 6 bases and J lost 5 bases. Germline loops: CDR1 LNHDA, CDR2 SQIVND (reference sequence). The CDR3 reads CASSIYRGETQYF. DNA of the CDR3: TGTGCCAGTAGCATATACAGGGGGGAGACCCAGTACTTC.

CDR3 DNA: TGCAGCGCCAATTTTGGGACAGGGCATGGCTACACCTTC. This sequence encodes CSANFGTGHGYTF. The chain carries TRBV29-1 and TRBJ1-2; 9 nucleotides agree with TRBD1. The length of the CDR3 is 13 residues. Germline CDR1 SQVTM, CDR2 ANQGSEA. Trimming removed 7 bases from V and 6 bases from J; junction bases left unmatched: 9.